A single sample gave rise to the 13 T cell receptor beta chains below, sequenced in a study of Ad26.COV2.S vaccination and SARS-CoV-2 variants. Assay used: immunoSEQ multiplex PCR; TCRdb lists only in-frame clones, some missing. There are roughly 300,000 clones in the sample; about 85% occur only once, and around 6.1% lies in the top ten. Indicated treatment: around 19 received Ad26.COV2.S at low or high dose, single or two shots; five or six received placebo; per-sample allocation not given. Following the first vaccine or placebo injection, samples were taken on day 63. Sequenced here: peripheral blood, sampled in a trial of Ad26.COV2.S vaccine versus placebo. These receptors were taken from a person between 18 and 65 years old who received the Ad26.COV2.S COVID-19 vaccine or a placebo.

The rearrangement links TRBV28 to TRBJ2-7; TRBD2 matches at 13 bases. The trim removed 4 bases at V and 2 bases at J, leaving 14 bases unmatched. Germline loops: CDR1 MDHEN, CDR2 SYDVKM. The CDR3 totals 19 residues. This CDR3 is CASSSPGLAGRDPTYEQYF. The CDR3 nucleotides are TGTGCCAGCAGTTCACCGGGACTAGCGGGGCGCGACCCGACCTACGAGCAGTACTTC.

This clone was seen only once. The CDR3 bases are TGTGCCAGCAGCTTGGGGCAGGGCCAAGAGACCCAGTACTTC. This encodes CASSLGQGQETQYF. The chain links TRBV7-2 to TRBJ2-5; D is perhaps TRBD1 (5 bases). Looked up from germline, CDR1 is SGHTA and CDR2 is FQGNSA. V was clipped by 3 bases and J by 1 base, with 9 bases between them. This CDR3 contains 14 residues.

V and J are TRBV6-5 and TRBJ1-4; perhaps TRBD1 as D (6 bases). This CDR3 is built from 15 residues. Trimming took off 5 bases at V and 0 bases at J, with 10 bases between the two ends. Germline CDR1 reads MNHEY; CDR2 reads SVGAGI. The CDR3 sequence: CASSPQGSTNEKLFF. The CDR3 DNA reads TGTGCCAGCAGTCCACAGGGATCAACTAATGAAAAACTGTTTTTT.

The CDR3 spells CASSPRRGAGQETQYF. In DNA form, the CDR3 reads TGTGCCAGCAGCCCCAGGCGGGGGGCCGGTCAAGAGACCCAGTACTTC. V and J are TRBV7-2 and TRBJ2-5, with TRBD2 matching over 8 bases. After removal of 5 bases from V and 2 bases from J, the junction contained 10 bases not matched to a gene. Germline CDR1 reads SGHTA; CDR2 reads FQGNSA. The CDR3 sequence is 16 residues long.

The rearrangement uses TRBV21-1 and TRBJ2-5. TRBV21-1 has pseudogene status. This CDR3 is built from 13 residues. The CDR3 spells CASSRTRVEAQYF. The CDR3 DNA sequence: TGTGCCAGCAGCCGAACCAGGGTGGAGGCCCAGTACTTC.

This clone was counted between two and nine times. The chain carries TRBV27 and TRBJ1-5; D not resolved. The germline gives CDR1 MNHEY, CDR2 SMNVEV (reference sequence). Trimming stripped 8 bases from V and 6 bases from J, with 2 bases between. The CDR3 is made up of 9 amino acids. The DNA of the CDR3 is TGTGCCAGCGGTCAGCCCCAGCATTTT. This gives the protein CASGQPQHF.

The chain is built from TRBV30 and TRBJ2-1; D might be TRBD1 or TRBD2, each matching 5 bases. V shed 2 bases and J shed 12 bases, with 14 bases lying between them. Germline lookup yields CDR1 GTSNPN and CDR2 SVGIG (reference sequence). This CDR3 is built from 12 residues. CDR3 region: CAWSPPGPRQFF. In nucleotides, the CDR3 is TGTGCCTGGAGTCCCCCGGGACCTCGGCAGTTCTTC.

This sequence joins TRBV9 and TRBJ1-3; D gene unclear. The CDR3 runs 14 residues. The ends were cut back, 1 base at V and 2 bases at J, with 7 bases in the middle. Germline CDR1 is SGDLS and CDR2 is YYNGEE. Written as DNA, the CDR3 is TGTGCCAGCAGCGTAATGGGGACTGGAAACACCATATATTTT. The encoded protein is CASSVMGTGNTIYF.

A single count supports this clone. The chain carries TRBV30 and TRBJ1-1; TRBD1 might be the D (5 bases). V lost 0 bases to trimming and J lost 0 bases, with 17 bases between them. The CDR3 runs 17 residues. In germline, CDR1 is GTSNPN, CDR2 SVGIG (reference sequence). CDR3 region: CAWSVERGALLNTEAFF. CDR3 nucleotide sequence: TGTGCCTGGAGTGTAGAGAGAGGGGCCCTCTTGAACACTGAAGCTTTCTTT. Full variable domain (rest looked up from reference TRBV30 and TRBJ1-1): SQTIHQWPATLVQPVGSPLSLECTVEGTSNPNLYWYRQAAGRGLQLLFYSVGIGQISSEVPQNLSASRPQDRQFILSSKKLLLSDSGFYLCAWSVERGALLNTEAFFGQGTRLTVV.

The chain joins TRBV18 to TRBJ1-5; D is unclear. The germline gives CDR1 KGHSH, CDR2 LQKENI. V lost 0 bases and J 7 bases, leaving 13 bases between the germline ends. CDR3 size: 15 residues. The CDR3 loop is CASSPPNIPGQPQHF. In nucleotides, the CDR3 is TGTGCCAGCTCACCACCGAATATCCCGGGACAGCCCCAGCATTTT.

This chain links TRBV2 with TRBJ1-5; 10 bases agree with TRBD1. V lost 6 bases and J lost 6; bases outside the gene matches: 8. CDR1 and CDR2 from the germline V gene are SNHLY and FYNNEI. The CDR3 is 15 residues long. The CDR3 bases are TGTGCCAGCAGCCGGGACAGGGGCGCCGTTCAGCCCCAGCATTTT. Translated: CASSRDRGAVQPQHF.

The chain links TRBV6-5 to TRBJ1-2; D perhaps matches TRBD1 (6 bases). From germline, CDR1 is MNHEY and CDR2 SVGAGI. The CDR3 sequence is 14 residues long. V lost 0 bases and J 5 bases, leaving 10 bases between the germline ends. CDR3 DNA: TGTGCCAGCAGTTACTCGGGGGGCAGATATGGCTACACCTTC. Encoded protein: CASSYSGGRYGYTF.

The chain recombines TRBV24-1 with TRBJ2-1; possibly TRBD2 for D (5 bases). The CDR3 has 13 amino acids. From germline, CDR1 is KGHDR and CDR2 SFDVKD. V was pared by 4 bases and J by 6 bases, with 9 bases between. CDR3 sequence (DNA): TGTGCCACCAGTGACCAACTAGTCAATGAGCAGTTCTTC. Its protein is CATSDQLVNEQFF.